This TCR beta chain was identified in a study of blood T cell repertoires in COVID-19. This CDR3 is built from 16 residues. Between the trimmed V and J ends, which lost 5 bases and 4 bases, there was a span of 20 bases. The germline CDR1 and CDR2 sequences are LNHNV and YYDKDF (reference sequence). The data were produced by immunoSEQ multiplex PCR, yet TCRdb's version contains in-frame clones alone and is incomplete. This table has under 100,000 clones, more than 75% appearing once. The sequencing input was peripheral blood. This TCR was recovered from a human donor in a cohort sampled during active COVID-19. The chain has TRBV15 and TRBJ1-1; the D gene is possibly TRBD1 (6 bases). The CDR3 DNA is TGTGCCACCAGCCGAAGAGCCCCAGGGGAAGGCACTGAAGCTTTCTTT. This codes for CATSRRAPGEGTEAFF. Using reference TRBV15 and TRBJ1-1 for the parts outside the CDR3, the full variable domain is DAMVIQNPRYQVTQFGKPVTLSCSQTLNHNVMYWYQQKSSQAPKLLFHYYDKDFNNEADTPDNFQSRRPNTSFCFLDIRSPGLGDTAMYLCATSRRAPGEGTEAFFGQGTRLTVV.